The rows below give T cell receptor beta chains drawn from one sample of a study of cytomegalovirus exposure and HLA in healthy donors. Assay: immunoSEQ multiplex PCR; the TCRdb copy retains only in-frame clones and omits some. The table shows some 160,000 clones, with 80% to 85% occurring only once. Sequenced sample: PBMCs. The receptors here all came from a male donor in good health and CMV-seropositive. The conserved cysteine and the conserved F or W are not part of the CDR3 here. Fields, in order: CDR3 protein, clone size, J gene, V gene. Clone size appears in some rows only: once, few, many, or a class for an expanded clone.

CDR3 protein: ASSPDRNEQF
clone size: -
J gene: TRBJ2-1
V gene: TRBV7-6

CDR3 protein: ASSMRTGTGSSYNEQF
clone size: -
J gene: TRBJ2-1
V gene: TRBV7-2

CDR3 protein: ASSLGGQGQPQH
clone size: few
J gene: TRBJ1-5
V gene: TRBV7-2

CDR3 protein: SGGGDQPQH
clone size: once
J gene: TRBJ1-5
V gene: TRBV20-1

CDR3 protein: ASSLRGASTDTQY
clone size: -
J gene: TRBJ2-3
V gene: TRBV11-2

CDR3 protein: ASSVEGVGVNPEAF
clone size: -
J gene: TRBJ1-1
V gene: TRBV9

CDR3 protein: ASSLQGSGSF
clone size: -
J gene: TRBJ2-1
V gene: TRBV7-2

CDR3 protein: ASSQDYGEPYGYT
clone size: -
J gene: TRBJ1-2
V gene: TRBV4-3

CDR3 protein: ASSESGRGYT
clone size: -
J gene: TRBJ1-2
V gene: TRBV25-1

CDR3 protein: ASSFGAGPGPGELF
clone size: -
J gene: TRBJ2-2
V gene: TRBV27

CDR3 protein: ASSYSGRGENSQY
clone size: -
J gene: TRBJ2-4
V gene: TRBV27

CDR3 protein: ASRGTSMNTEAF
clone size: -
J gene: TRBJ1-1
V gene: TRBV11-2

CDR3 protein: ASSETGKYEQY
clone size: -
J gene: TRBJ2-7
V gene: TRBV25-1

CDR3 protein: ASSPLGHYGYT
clone size: -
J gene: TRBJ1-2
V gene: TRBV18

CDR3 protein: ASSQGIIGGYT
clone size: -
J gene: TRBJ1-2
V gene: TRBV10-1

CDR3 protein: ASTPGGSGTEAF
clone size: -
J gene: TRBJ1-1
V gene: TRBV28

CDR3 protein: ASSEGVNTEAF
clone size: -
J gene: TRBJ1-1
V gene: TRBV25-1

CDR3 protein: ASSDGTARDTQY
clone size: -
J gene: TRBJ2-3
V gene: TRBV6-5

CDR3 protein: ASSERGQPYEQY
clone size: -
J gene: TRBJ2-7
V gene: TRBV2

CDR3 protein: ASSLRGRSNTGELF
clone size: -
J gene: TRBJ2-2
V gene: TRBV27

CDR3 protein: ASSQSGGRGETQY
clone size: -
J gene: TRBJ2-5
V gene: TRBV18

CDR3 protein: ASSIEAGRDTEAF
clone size: -
J gene: TRBJ1-1
V gene: TRBV19

CDR3 protein: AWGSRQGNALVETQY
clone size: few
J gene: TRBJ2-5
V gene: TRBV30

CDR3 protein: ASSARGGTASSTDTQY
clone size: -
J gene: TRBJ2-3
V gene: TRBV7-9

CDR3 protein: ASSVASGRSTDTQY
clone size: -
J gene: TRBJ2-3
V gene: TRBV9

CDR3 protein: ASSLRVSATGRTDTQY
clone size: -
J gene: TRBJ2-3
V gene: TRBV7-9

CDR3 protein: ASSSHGQGQH
clone size: -
J gene: TRBJ1-5
V gene: TRBV27

CDR3 protein: ASSSGSSPLH
clone size: -
J gene: TRBJ1-6
V gene: TRBV27

CDR3 protein: ASSLRLLADYGYT
clone size: -
J gene: TRBJ1-2
V gene: TRBV23-1

CDR3 protein: AWSPGDYGYT
clone size: once
J gene: TRBJ1-2
V gene: TRBV30

CDR3 protein: ASSPTPTVLYEQY
clone size: few
J gene: TRBJ2-7
V gene: TRBV18

CDR3 protein: ASSQRLAGHQETQY
clone size: once
J gene: TRBJ2-5
V gene: TRBV7-8

CDR3 protein: ASSPTPGLGNQPQH
clone size: -
J gene: TRBJ1-5
V gene: TRBV18

CDR3 protein: AIKAGTGGSEQY
clone size: -
J gene: TRBJ2-7
V gene: TRBV10-3

CDR3 protein: ASSGGQGNSPLH
clone size: few
J gene: TRBJ1-6
V gene: TRBV2

CDR3 protein: ASSLPGSAGNTIY
clone size: once
J gene: TRBJ1-3
V gene: TRBV28

CDR3 protein: AWSVRRGAGTGELF
clone size: -
J gene: TRBJ2-2
V gene: TRBV30

CDR3 protein: ASSLDGSRAKNSQY
clone size: few
J gene: TRBJ2-4
V gene: TRBV5-4

CDR3 protein: ASGAGPDHNEQF
clone size: -
J gene: TRBJ2-1
V gene: TRBV28

CDR3 protein: ASSSLRTGFSDTQY
clone size: -
J gene: TRBJ2-3
V gene: TRBV5-5

CDR3 protein: ASIPGGRWNEQF
clone size: -
J gene: TRBJ2-1
V gene: TRBV6-5

CDR3 protein: ASSLDSNTEAF
clone size: -
J gene: TRBJ1-1
V gene: TRBV10-1

CDR3 protein: ASSQGLGGAGTDTQY
clone size: -
J gene: TRBJ2-3
V gene: TRBV4-3

CDR3 protein: ASGLVLGAGTYNEQF
clone size: -
J gene: TRBJ2-1
V gene: TRBV12-5

CDR3 protein: ASSAGANGELF
clone size: -
J gene: TRBJ2-2
V gene: TRBV6-4

CDR3 protein: ASTGQINTEAF
clone size: -
J gene: TRBJ1-1
V gene: TRBV14

CDR3 protein: ASRLRGVGNTIY
clone size: -
J gene: TRBJ1-3
V gene: TRBV28

CDR3 protein: ASSSGLAGRAEQF
clone size: -
J gene: TRBJ2-1
V gene: TRBV7-2